This is a list of T cell receptor beta chains from one sample in a study of cytomegalovirus exposure and HLA in healthy donors. The table came from immunoSEQ multiplex PCR; TCRdb's copy has only in-frame clones and leaves some out. Seen here are 100,000 to 150,000 clones, about 81% observed once, and the top ten hold 0.9% to 1.2%. Material: PBMCs. The receptor set was obtained from a woman in her twenties or thirties in good health and CMV-seronegative. Each CDR3 is given with its conserved first and last residue. D genes are given only for firm matches. Expanded clones get a size class; other rows say once, few or many, or leave the size out.

v_gene	j_gene	d_gene	abundance	CDR3nt	CDR3aa
TRBV7-9	TRBJ1-4	NA	once	TGTTCCAGCACCGAAGGGGGGGCCGGGGGTGAAAAACTGTTTTTT	CSSTEGGAGGEKLFF
TRBV27	TRBJ2-3	NA	NA	TGTGCCAGCAGTTTAAACTCCCCAGATACGCAGTATTTT	CASSLNSPDTQYF
TRBV7-8	TRBJ1-1	NA	NA	TGTGCCAGCAGCTTTGGGGGCAGGCTACTAAACACTGAAGCTTTCTTT	CASSFGGRLLNTEAFF
TRBV21-1	TRBJ1-5	NA	few	TGTGCCAGCAGCAAAGGTATTGCAGGGGATGGTCAGCCCCAGCATTTT	CASSKGIAGDGQPQHF
TRBV7-3	TRBJ2-2	NA	NA	TGTGCCAGCAGCTACGGGTCGAACACCGGGGAGCTGTTTTTT	CASSYGSNTGELFF
TRBV9	TRBJ1-3	NA	few	TGTGCCAGCAGCCCGGGGGGGACCTCTGGAAACACCATATATTTT	CASSPGGTSGNTIYF
TRBV10-1	TRBJ1-6	TRBD1	NA	TGCGCCAGCAGCCCGGGGGGGACAGGGACTTCACCCCTCCACTTT	CASSPGGTGTSPLHF
TRBV11-3	TRBJ1-1	TRBD1	NA	TGTGCCAGCAGCTCCCGACAGGGTTCCACTGAGGCTTTCTTT	CASSSRQGSTEAFF
TRBV5-1	TRBJ1-1	NA	NA	TGCGCCAGCAGCTTGACAGGGATGAAGAACACTGAAGCTTTCTTT	CASSLTGMKNTEAFF
TRBV28	TRBJ2-7	TRBD1	NA	TGTGCCAGCAAAGGACAGGAACGCTACGAGCAGTACTTC	CASKGQERYEQYF
TRBV4-1	TRBJ1-5	NA	NA	TGCGCCAGCAGCCGTATACTAGGGTACGGTCAGCCCCAGCATTTT	CASSRILGYGQPQHF
TRBV18	TRBJ1-1	NA	NA	TGTGCCAGCTCACCAGGGCAGAACACTGAAGCTTTCTTT	CASSPGQNTEAFF
TRBV7-9	TRBJ1-2	NA	NA	TGTGCCAGCAGCCCCGGGTTGGGAGCAAACTATGGCTACACCTTC	CASSPGLGANYGYTF
TRBV6-5	TRBJ2-7	NA	NA	TGTGCCAGCAGTTATGCGGGGACCGCCAGCTCCTACGAGCAGTACTTC	CASSYAGTASSYEQYF